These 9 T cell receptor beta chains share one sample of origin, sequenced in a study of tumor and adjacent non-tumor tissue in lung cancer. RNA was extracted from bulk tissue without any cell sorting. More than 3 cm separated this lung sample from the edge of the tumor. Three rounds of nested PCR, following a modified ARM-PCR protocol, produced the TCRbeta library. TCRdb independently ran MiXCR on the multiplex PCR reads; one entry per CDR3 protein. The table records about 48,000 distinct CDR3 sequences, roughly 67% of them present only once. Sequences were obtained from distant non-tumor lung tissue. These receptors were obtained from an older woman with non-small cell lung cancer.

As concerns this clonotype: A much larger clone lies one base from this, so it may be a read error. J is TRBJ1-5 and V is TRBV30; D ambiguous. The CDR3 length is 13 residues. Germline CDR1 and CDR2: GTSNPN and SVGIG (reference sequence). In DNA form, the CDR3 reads TGTACCTGGAGTAAGGACAGCAATCAGCCCCAGCATTTT. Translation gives CTWSKDSNQPQHF.

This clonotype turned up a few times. The CDR3 bases are TGTGCCAGCAGCCTCCCAAGTGGGGGGTTGTACGAGCAGTACTTC. It specifies CASSLPSGGLYEQYF. The chain uses TRBV28 and TRBJ2-7, with D possibly matching TRBD2 (6 bases). Germline CDR1 MDHEN, CDR2 SYDVKM. The V gene lost 6 bases and the J gene lost 4 bases, with 19 bases spanning the gap. The CDR3 is 15 amino acids.

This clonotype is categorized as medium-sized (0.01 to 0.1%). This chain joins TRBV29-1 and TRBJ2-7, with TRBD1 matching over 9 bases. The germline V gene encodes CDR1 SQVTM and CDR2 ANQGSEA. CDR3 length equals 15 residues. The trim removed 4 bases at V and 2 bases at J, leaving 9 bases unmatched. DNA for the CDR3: TGCAGCGTTGGAAAGGGACAGGGAAAGGCCTACGAGCAGTACTTC. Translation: CSVGKGQGKAYEQYF.

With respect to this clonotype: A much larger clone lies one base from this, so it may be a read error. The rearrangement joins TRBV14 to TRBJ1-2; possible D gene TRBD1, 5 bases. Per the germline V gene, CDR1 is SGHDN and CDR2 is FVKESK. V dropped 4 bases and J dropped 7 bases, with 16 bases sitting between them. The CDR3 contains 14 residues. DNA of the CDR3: TGTGCCAGCAGCCCATTTTTGGACATCTGTGGCTACACCTTC. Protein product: CASSPFLDICGYTF.

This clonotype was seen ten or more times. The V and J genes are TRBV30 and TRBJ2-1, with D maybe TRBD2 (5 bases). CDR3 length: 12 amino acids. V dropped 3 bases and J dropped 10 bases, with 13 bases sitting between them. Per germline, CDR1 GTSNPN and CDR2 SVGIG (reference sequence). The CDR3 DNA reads TGTGCCTGGAGGAGGGAGAGTTGGGAGCAGTTCTTC. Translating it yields CAWRRESWEQFF. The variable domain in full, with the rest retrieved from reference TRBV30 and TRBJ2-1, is SQTIHQWPATLVQPVGSPLSLECTVEGTSNPNLYWYRQAAGRGLQLLFYSVGIGQISSEVPQNLSASRPQDRQFILSSKKLLLSDSGFYLCAWRRESWEQFFGPGTRLTVL.

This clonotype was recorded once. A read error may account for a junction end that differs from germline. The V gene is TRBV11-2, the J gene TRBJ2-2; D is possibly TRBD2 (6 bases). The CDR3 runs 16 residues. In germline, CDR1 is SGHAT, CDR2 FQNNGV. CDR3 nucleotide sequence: TGTGCCAGCAGCCTCCCCGCGGGATTGAACACCTGGGAGCTGTTTTTT. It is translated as CASSLPAGLNTWELFF.

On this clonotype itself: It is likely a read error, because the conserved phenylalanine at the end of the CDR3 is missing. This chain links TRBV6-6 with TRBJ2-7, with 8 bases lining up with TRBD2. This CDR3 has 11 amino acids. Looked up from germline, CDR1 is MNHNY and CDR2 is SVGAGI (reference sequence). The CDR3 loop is CAIGGGYEQYL. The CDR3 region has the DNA TGTGCCATCGGGGGGGGGTACGAACAGTACTTA.

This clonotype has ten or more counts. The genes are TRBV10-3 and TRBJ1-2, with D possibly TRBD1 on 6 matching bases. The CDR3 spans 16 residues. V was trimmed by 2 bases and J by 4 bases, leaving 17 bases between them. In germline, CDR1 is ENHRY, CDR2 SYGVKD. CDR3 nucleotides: TGTGCCATCAGTGAGGGCGGGGGCCAGGGCCGCTATGGCTACACCTTC. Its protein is CAISEGGGQGRYGYTF.

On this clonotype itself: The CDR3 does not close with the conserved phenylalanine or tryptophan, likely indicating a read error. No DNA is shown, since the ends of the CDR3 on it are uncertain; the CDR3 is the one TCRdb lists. The CDR3 loop is CASSYSRKQYS. This chain connects TRBV6-5 to TRBJ2-7. Germline V gene data show CDR1 as MNHEY and CDR2 as SVGAGI. The CDR3 numbers 11 amino acids, ends counted.